A single sample gave rise to the 29 T cell receptor beta chains below, sequenced in a study of blood T cell repertoires in COVID-19. The method was immunoSEQ multiplex PCR; TCRdb's version includes in-frame clones alone and lacks a portion of them. Of about 140,000 clones listed, 80% to 85% were seen once; the top ten hold about 8.4%. Specimen: peripheral blood. The receptor set was obtained from a woman in her fifties or sixties with active or convalescent COVID-19.

The chain links TRBV5-4 to TRBJ1-6; D call uncertain. Per germline, CDR1 SGHNT and CDR2 YYREEE (reference sequence). Trimming cost V 0 bases and J 7 bases, with 8 bases left between them. There are 14 residues in the CDR3. CDR3 in amino acids: CASSLDRGNSPLHF. The CDR3 nucleotides are TGTGCCAGCAGCTTGGATCGCGGAAATTCACCCCTCCACTTT.

The chain links TRBV24-1 to TRBJ2-5; 10 bases match TRBD2. The V gene end was trimmed by 4 bases and the J gene end by 5 bases; junction bases not matched to a gene: 9. This CDR3 is built from 16 residues. The germline V gene has CDR1 KGHDR and CDR2 SFDVKD. The CDR3 protein is CATSEPSGRGMETQYF. CDR3 in DNA: TGTGCCACCAGTGAACCTAGCGGGAGAGGAATGGAGACCCAGTACTTC.

This chain links TRBV5-1 with TRBJ1-2, with 7 bases matching TRBD1. The CDR3 is 17 residues long. V dropped 3 bases and J dropped 6; count of bases not matched to a gene: 17. Germline V gene sequence: CDR1 SGHRS, CDR2 YFSETQ. DNA of the CDR3: TGCGCCAGCAGCTCCCCGACAGGGAGAGGTTCCCGAGATGGCTACACCTTC. This gives the protein CASSSPTGRGSRDGYTF.

The chain links TRBV5-1 to TRBJ2-5, with TRBD1 matching over 9 bases. Germline loops: CDR1 SGHRS, CDR2 YFSETQ. V shed 3 bases, J shed 4 bases, and the junction held 4 bases outside the gene matches. The CDR3 consists of 14 residues. The CDR3 region is CASSWGQGGETQYF. CDR3 in DNA: TGCGCCAGCAGCTGGGGACAGGGTGGAGAGACCCAGTACTTC.

V and J are TRBV24-1 and TRBJ2-5, with 13 nucleotides matching TRBD2. This CDR3 has 16 residues. Trimming cost V 4 bases and J 5 bases; bases outside gene matches: 6. From germline, CDR1 is KGHDR and CDR2 SFDVKD. The CDR3 DNA reads as TGTGCCACCAGTGACCCGGGACTAGCGGGGTGGGAGACCCAGTACTTC. Translated, it gives CATSDPGLAGWETQYF.

The chain carries TRBV25-1 and TRBJ2-7, with TRBD2 matching over 7 bases. Germline CDR1 reads MGHDK; CDR2 reads SYGVNS. After removal of 4 bases from V and 2 bases from J, the junction contained 8 bases not matched to a gene. There are 15 residues in the CDR3. CDR3 in amino acids: CASSGPSGTTYEQYF. CDR3 nucleotide sequence: TGTGCCAGCAGTGGTCCTAGCGGAACTACCTACGAGCAGTACTTC.

This clone was observed once. The genes are TRBV27 and TRBJ2-2; TRBD1 is a possible D gene (6 bases). This CDR3 spans 15 amino acids. Germline V gene lookup returns CDR1 MNHEY and CDR2 SMNVEV (reference sequence). Trimming stripped 6 bases from V and 1 base from J, with 12 bases between. CDR3: CASSSGTRNTGELFF. The CDR3 DNA follows: TGTGCCAGCAGCTCCGGGACAAGGAACACCGGGGAGCTGTTTTTT.

CDR3 DNA sequence: TGTGCCAGCAGTGAAGGAGGGGGACCCCAAGAGACCCAGTACTTC. Protein: CASSEGGGPQETQYF. V usage is TRBV6-1 and J usage is TRBJ2-5; tentative D call: TRBD1 (6 bases). The CDR3 length is 15 residues. Germline assignment: CDR1 MNHNS and CDR2 SASEGT. V shed 1 base and J shed 1 base, with 10 bases lying between them.

V gene TRBV5-1 combines with J gene TRBJ2-2, with 10 bases matching TRBD2. Germline V CDR1 and CDR2: SGHRS, YFSETQ. The CDR3 is 15 residues long. J lost 6 bases, V lost 5 bases, and 7 bases had no gene match. The chain's CDR3 is CASRSSGGVPGELFF. CDR3 nucleotides: TGCGCCAGCAGATCTAGCGGGGGAGTGCCCGGGGAGCTGTTTTTT.

This rearrangement joins TRBV6-6 to TRBJ2-1; TRBD2 aligns across 9 bases. This CDR3 spans 15 amino acids. Germline V gives CDR1 MNHNY, CDR2 SVGAGI (reference sequence). Trimming removed 8 bases from V and 4 bases from J; junction bases left unmatched: 9. CDR3: CASVRAGGSYNEQFF. CDR3 nucleotide sequence: TGTGCCAGCGTTCGAGCGGGGGGTTCGTACAATGAGCAGTTCTTC.

The chain employs TRBV9 and TRBJ1-1; the D is unclear. Trimming pared 4 bases from V and 3 bases from J, leaving 10 bases between. Looked up from germline, CDR1 is SGDLS and CDR2 is YYNGEE. The CDR3 has 13 amino acids. CDR3 sequence (DNA): TGTGCCAGCAGCCTACGGAGGGACACTGAAGCTTTCTTT. Its translation is CASSLRRDTEAFF. The complete variable domain, with remaining parts taken from reference TRBV9 and TRBJ1-1, reads DSGVTQTPKHLITATGQRVTLRCSPRSGDLSVYWYQQSLDQGLQFLIQYYNGEERAKGNILERFSAQQFPDLHSELNLSSLELGDSALYFCASSLRRDTEAFFGQGTRLTVV.

V usage is TRBV19 and J usage is TRBJ2-1; D is ambiguous. This CDR3 comprises 12 residues. Germline V gene data show CDR1 as LNHDA and CDR2 as SQIVND (reference sequence). V was shortened by 5 bases and J by 9 bases, with 11 bases between the two germline ends. CDR3 sequence reads: CASSPQGGEQFF. CDR3 nucleotide sequence: TGTGCCAGTAGTCCCCAAGGCGGTGAGCAGTTCTTC.

The chain recombines TRBV5-1 with TRBJ1-4, with TRBD1 identical over 10 bases. Germline V gene lookup returns CDR1 SGHRS and CDR2 YFSETQ. This CDR3 has 15 residues. V lost 4 bases and J lost 8; bases outside the gene matches: 8. The CDR3 DNA reads TGCGCCAGCAGCACCGGGACAGGGGAGGGCGAAAAACTGTTTTTT. Translating it yields CASSTGTGEGEKLFF. Combining the CDR3 with reference TRBV5-1 and TRBJ1-4 gives the whole variable domain KAGVTQTPRYLIKTRGQQVTLSCSPISGHRSVSWYQQTPGQGLQFLFEYFSETQRNKGNFPGRFSGRQFSNSRSEMNVSTLELGDSALYLCASSTGTGEGEKLFFGSGTQLSVL.

The chain uses TRBV7-8 and TRBJ2-7; D not certain. CDR1 SGHVS and CDR2 FQNEAQ come from the germline V gene. Trimming removed 4 bases from V and 6 bases from J, with 13 bases in between. The CDR3 sequence is 13 residues long. CDR3 protein: CASSSYDSGEQYV. The CDR3, as DNA: TGTGCCAGCAGCTCATACGACTCGGGCGAGCAGTACGTC.

The table lists this clone with a few counts. V gene TRBV19 combines with J gene TRBJ1-5, with a possible D match to TRBD1 (6 bases). V was cut by 6 bases and J by 7 bases, with 22 bases left in between. The CDR3 loop spans 16 amino acids. Germline V gene lookup returns CDR1 LNHDA and CDR2 SQIVND (reference sequence). As DNA, the CDR3 is TGTGCCAGTAGGCCAGTGGGAGGGACACTTAAACAGCCCCAGCATTTT. Translation: CASRPVGGTLKQPQHF.

The chain recombines TRBV28 with TRBJ1-5; 8 bases are shared with TRBD1. V dropped 0 bases and J dropped 4; count of bases not matched to a gene: 2. Germline loops: CDR1 MDHEN, CDR2 SYDVKM. The CDR3 has 15 residues. The CDR3 protein is CASSLWTGENQPQHF. The CDR3 DNA sequence: TGTGCCAGCAGTTTATGGACAGGGGAGAATCAGCCCCAGCATTTT. Drawing the rest from reference TRBV28 and TRBJ1-5, the complete variable domain is DVKVTQSSRYLVKRTGEKVFLECVQDMDHENMFWYRQDPGLGLRLIYFSYDVKMKEKGDIPEGYSVSREKKERFSLILESASTNQTSMYLCASSLWTGENQPQHFGDGTRLSIL.

The gene calls are TRBV7-6 and TRBJ2-7, with D possibly TRBD2 on 6 matching bases. Germline loops: CDR1 SGHVS, CDR2 FNYEAQ. V was clipped by 0 bases and J by 2 bases, with 8 bases between them. This CDR3 is 14 amino acids long. Here the CDR3 reads CASSLATGAYEQYF. The CDR3 DNA sequence: TGTGCCAGCAGCTTAGCGACGGGAGCCTACGAGCAGTACTTC.

The chain has TRBV27 and TRBJ2-5, with 7 positions matching TRBD2. The CDR3 contains 14 residues. The V gene end was trimmed by 6 bases and the J gene end by 5 bases; junction bases not matched to a gene: 9. Germline CDR1 and CDR2: MNHEY and SMNVEV (reference sequence). CDR3 in DNA: TGTGCCAGCAGAGGACTAGGAGTAGGGGAGACCCAGTACTTC. Amino acid sequence: CASRGLGVGETQYF.

There are many counts of this clone. This chain joins TRBV9 and TRBJ1-6; unclear D gene. Germline CDR1 is SGDLS and CDR2 is YYNGEE. The V gene lost 3 bases and the J gene lost 0 bases, with 7 bases spanning the gap. The CDR3 extends over 15 amino acids. The CDR3 loop is CASSGYSSYNSPLHF. CDR3 DNA: TGTGCCAGCAGCGGATACAGCTCCTATAATTCACCCCTCCACTTT.

This chain joins TRBV9 and TRBJ1-5; tentative D call: TRBD1 (6 bases). This CDR3 comprises 14 residues. Trimming shortened V by 3 bases and J by 1 base, and 8 bases separated the two germline ends. The V gene's germline CDR1 is SGDLS and CDR2 YYNGEE. For the CDR3, the DNA is TGTGCCAGCAGCGAGGGGGGGAGCAATCAGCCCCAGCATTTT. This gives the protein CASSEGGSNQPQHF.

The chain joins TRBV18 to TRBJ1-2; D gene unclear. V lost 1 base, J lost 6 bases, and 9 bases lay in between. CDR3 length equals 13 residues. The germline V gene has CDR1 KGHSH and CDR2 LQKENI. DNA for the CDR3: TGTGCCAGCTCACCACGCACGGAGGATGGCTACACCTTC. Protein product: CASSPRTEDGYTF.

This chain links TRBV5-1 with TRBJ1-2; 8 bases line up with TRBD1. This CDR3 contains 17 residues. CDR1 SGHRS and CDR2 YFSETQ come from the germline V gene. V lost 4 bases and J lost 4; bases outside the gene matches: 15. The CDR3 DNA follows: TGCGCCAGCAGCCCAGGACAGGGAATCAAAATCTTCTATGGCTACACCTTC. This encodes CASSPGQGIKIFYGYTF.

V usage is TRBV19 and J usage is TRBJ1-4, with 8 bases lining up with TRBD1. In germline, CDR1 is LNHDA, CDR2 SQIVND (reference sequence). Unmatched junction bases numbered 4, after V lost 6 bases and J lost 4 bases. The CDR3 runs 14 residues. The chain's CDR3 is CASRKGQDNEKLFF. As DNA, the CDR3 is TGTGCCAGTAGGAAGGGACAGGATAATGAAAAACTGTTTTTT.

The V gene is TRBV5-1, the J gene TRBJ2-3; D ambiguous. The CDR3 loop spans 14 amino acids. Trimming stripped 5 bases from V and 0 bases from J, with 10 bases between. CDR1 is SGHRS and CDR2 is YFSETQ in the germline V gene. The CDR3 sequence is CASRHSSSTDTQYF. CDR3 bases: TGCGCCAGCAGACATTCTAGTAGCACAGATACGCAGTATTTT.

About this clone: Other DNA sequences of this sample code for an identical CDR3. The chain links TRBV3-1 (or the pseudogene TRBV3-2) to TRBJ1-1; D call uncertain. This CDR3 contains 14 residues. Germline CDR1 reads LGHDT; CDR2 reads YNNKEL (reference sequence). The ends were cut back, 4 bases at V and 1 base at J, with 10 bases in the middle. CDR3 region: CASSLPGGNTEAFF. For the CDR3, the DNA is TGTGCCAGCAGCCTCCCAGGTGGGAACACTGAAGCTTTCTTT.

V usage is TRBV10-3 and J usage is TRBJ2-5; a weak D match, TRBD1 (6 bases). The CDR3 runs to 15 residues. V was trimmed by 4 bases and J by 1 base, leaving 13 bases between them. Germline V gene sequence: CDR1 ENHRY, CDR2 SYGVKD. As DNA, the CDR3 is TGTGCCATCAGTGCCAGAGGGGGAACCCAAGAGACCCAGTACTTC. This codes for CAISARGGTQETQYF.

The V gene is TRBV7-9, the J gene TRBJ2-7; tentative D call: TRBD2 (5 bases). Germline V gene sequence: CDR1 SEHNR, CDR2 FQNEAQ (reference sequence). V was cut by 5 bases and J by 7 bases, with 18 bases left in between. CDR3 length: 14 residues. Here the CDR3 reads CASSRRNSLVEQYF. As DNA, the CDR3 is TGTGCCAGCAGCAGGAGGAACAGCCTCGTTGAGCAGTACTTC.

V gene TRBV7-2 combines with J gene TRBJ2-7; 9 bases are a match to TRBD2. The germline V gene has CDR1 SGHTA and CDR2 FQGNSA. The ends lost 1 base at V and 5 bases at J; junction bases unmatched: 9. The CDR3 spans 16 residues. CDR3 residues: CASSLGGGRAQDEQYF. DNA of the CDR3: TGTGCCAGCAGCTTAGGAGGCGGGAGGGCCCAGGACGAGCAGTACTTC.

The V gene is TRBV28, the J gene TRBJ1-3; no clear D gene. This CDR3 comprises 15 residues. Looked up from germline, CDR1 is MDHEN and CDR2 is SYDVKM. Trimming left V 2 bases short and J 1 base short, with 9 bases between. CDR3 DNA sequence: TGTGCCAGCAGTTTACGACTGCCATCTGGAAACACCATATATTTT. Translated, it gives CASSLRLPSGNTIYF.